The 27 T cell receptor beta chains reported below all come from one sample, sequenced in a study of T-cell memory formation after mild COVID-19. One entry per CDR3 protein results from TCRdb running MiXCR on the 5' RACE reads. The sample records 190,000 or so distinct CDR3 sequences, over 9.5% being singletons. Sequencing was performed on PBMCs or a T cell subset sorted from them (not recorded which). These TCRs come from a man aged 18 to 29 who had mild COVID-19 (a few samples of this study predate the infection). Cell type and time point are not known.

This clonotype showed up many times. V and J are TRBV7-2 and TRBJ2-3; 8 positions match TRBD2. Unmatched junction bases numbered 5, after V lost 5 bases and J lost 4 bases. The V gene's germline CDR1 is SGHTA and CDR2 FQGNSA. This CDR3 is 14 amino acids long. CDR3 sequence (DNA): TGTGCCAGCAGCCCTGGACTAGCCCCAGATACGCAGTATTTT. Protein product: CASSPGLAPDTQYF.

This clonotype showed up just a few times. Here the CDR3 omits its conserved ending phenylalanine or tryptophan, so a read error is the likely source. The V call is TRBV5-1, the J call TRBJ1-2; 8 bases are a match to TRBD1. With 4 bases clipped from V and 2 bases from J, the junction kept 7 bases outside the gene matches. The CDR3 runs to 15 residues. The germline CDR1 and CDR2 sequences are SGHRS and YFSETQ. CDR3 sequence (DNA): TGCGCCAGCAGCCGGACAGGGAGTGGCAACTATGGCTACACCTGC. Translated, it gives CASSRTGSGNYGYTC.

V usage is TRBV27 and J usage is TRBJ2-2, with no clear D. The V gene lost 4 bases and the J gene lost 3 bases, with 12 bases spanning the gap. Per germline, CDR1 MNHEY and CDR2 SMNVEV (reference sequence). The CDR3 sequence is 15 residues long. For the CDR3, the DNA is TGTGCCAGCAGTTCCCCCAGCCAGGACACCGGGGAGCTGTTTTTT. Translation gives CASSSPSQDTGELFF.

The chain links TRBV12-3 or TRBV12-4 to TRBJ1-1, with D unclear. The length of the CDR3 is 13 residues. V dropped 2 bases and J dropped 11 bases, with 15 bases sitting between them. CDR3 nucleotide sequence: TGTGCCAGCAGTTTATTAGTCCCTATGCGGGCTTTCTTT. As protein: CASSLLVPMRAFF.

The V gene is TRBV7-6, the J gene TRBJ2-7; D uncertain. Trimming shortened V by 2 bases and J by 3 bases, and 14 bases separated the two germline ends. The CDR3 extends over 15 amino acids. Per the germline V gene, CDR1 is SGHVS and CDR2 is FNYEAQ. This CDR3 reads CASSLTAARSYEQYV. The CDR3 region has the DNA TGTGCCAGCAGCTTAACTGCGGCAAGAAGCTACGAGCAGTACGTC.

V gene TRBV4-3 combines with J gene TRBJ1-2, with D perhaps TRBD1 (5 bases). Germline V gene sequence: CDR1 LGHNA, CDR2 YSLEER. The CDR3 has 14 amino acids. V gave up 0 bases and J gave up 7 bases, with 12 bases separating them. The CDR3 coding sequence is TGCGCCAGCAGCCAAGAGATAGGGGAGGGTGGCTACACCTTC. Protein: CASSQEIGEGGYTF.

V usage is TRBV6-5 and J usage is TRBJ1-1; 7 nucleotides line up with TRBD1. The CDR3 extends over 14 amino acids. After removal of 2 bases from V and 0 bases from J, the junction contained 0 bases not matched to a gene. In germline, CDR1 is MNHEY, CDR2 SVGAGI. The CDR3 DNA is TGTGCCAGCAGTTACGGACAGGTGAACACTGAAGCTTTCTTT. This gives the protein CASSYGQVNTEAFF.

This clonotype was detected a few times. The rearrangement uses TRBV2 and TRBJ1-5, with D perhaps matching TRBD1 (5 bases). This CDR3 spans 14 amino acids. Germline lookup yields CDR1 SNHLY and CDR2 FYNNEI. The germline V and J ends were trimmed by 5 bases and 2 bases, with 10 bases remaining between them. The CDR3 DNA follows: TGTGCCAGCAGTCGGGACGGAGGCAATCAGCCCCAGCATTTT. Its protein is CASSRDGGNQPQHF.

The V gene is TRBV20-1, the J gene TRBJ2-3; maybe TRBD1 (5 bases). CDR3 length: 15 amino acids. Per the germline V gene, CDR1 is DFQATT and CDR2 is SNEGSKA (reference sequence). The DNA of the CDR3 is TGCAGCTGGGGCATGACGCCGGCAAACACAGATACGCAGTATTTT. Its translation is CSWGMTPANTDTQYF.

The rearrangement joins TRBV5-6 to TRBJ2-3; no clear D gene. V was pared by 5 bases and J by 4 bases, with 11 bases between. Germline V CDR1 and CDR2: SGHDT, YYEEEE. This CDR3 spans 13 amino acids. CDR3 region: CASSGSPADTQYF. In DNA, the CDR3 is TGTGCCAGCAGTGGTTCGCCCGCAGATACGCAGTATTTT.

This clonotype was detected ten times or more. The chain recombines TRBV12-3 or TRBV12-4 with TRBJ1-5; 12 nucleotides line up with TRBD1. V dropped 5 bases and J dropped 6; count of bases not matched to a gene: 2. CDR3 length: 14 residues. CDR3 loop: CASSPGQGAQPQHF. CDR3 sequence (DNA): TGTGCCAGCAGTCCGGGACAGGGGGCTCAGCCCCAGCATTTT.

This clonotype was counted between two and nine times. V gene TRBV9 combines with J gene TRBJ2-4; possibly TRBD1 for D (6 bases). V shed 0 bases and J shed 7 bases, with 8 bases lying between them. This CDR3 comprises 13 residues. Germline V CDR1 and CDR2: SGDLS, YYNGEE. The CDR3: CASSVGRGNIQYF. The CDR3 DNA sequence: TGTGCCAGCAGCGTAGGTAGGGGGAACATTCAGTACTTC.

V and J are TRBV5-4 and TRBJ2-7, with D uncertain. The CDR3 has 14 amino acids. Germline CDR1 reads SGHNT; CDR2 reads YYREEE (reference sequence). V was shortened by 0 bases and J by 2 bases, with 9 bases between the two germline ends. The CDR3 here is CASSLAQSPYEQYV. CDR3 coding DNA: TGTGCCAGCAGCTTGGCTCAAAGCCCCTACGAGCAGTACGTC.

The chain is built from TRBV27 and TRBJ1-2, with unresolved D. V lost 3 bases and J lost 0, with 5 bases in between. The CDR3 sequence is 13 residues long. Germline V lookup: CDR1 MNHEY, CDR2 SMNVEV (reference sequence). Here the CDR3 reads CASSLRANYGYTF. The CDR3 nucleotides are TGTGCCAGCAGTTTGAGAGCTAACTATGGCTACACCTTC.

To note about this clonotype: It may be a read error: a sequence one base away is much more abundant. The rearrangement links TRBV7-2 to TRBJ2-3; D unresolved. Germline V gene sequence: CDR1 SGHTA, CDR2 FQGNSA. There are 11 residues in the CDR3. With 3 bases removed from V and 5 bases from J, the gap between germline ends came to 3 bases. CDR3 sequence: CASSFVDTQYF. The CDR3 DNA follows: TGTGCCAGCAGCTTCGTAGATACGCAGTATTTT.

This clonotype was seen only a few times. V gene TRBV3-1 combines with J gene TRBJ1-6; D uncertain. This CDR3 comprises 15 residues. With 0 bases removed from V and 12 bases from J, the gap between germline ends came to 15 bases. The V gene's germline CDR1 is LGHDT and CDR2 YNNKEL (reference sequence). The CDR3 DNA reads TGTGCCAGCAGCCAAGATCAGCAGTTCGGATTACCCCTCCACTTT. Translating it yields CASSQDQQFGLPLHF.

The CDR3: CASSVAGDYGYTF. CDR3 in DNA: TGTGCCAGCAGCGTAGCCGGGGACTATGGCTACACCTTC. The rearrangement joins TRBV9 to TRBJ1-2, with unresolved D. The CDR3 totals 13 residues. Germline values: CDR1 SGDLS, CDR2 YYNGEE. V was trimmed by 0 bases and J by 3 bases, leaving 6 bases between them.

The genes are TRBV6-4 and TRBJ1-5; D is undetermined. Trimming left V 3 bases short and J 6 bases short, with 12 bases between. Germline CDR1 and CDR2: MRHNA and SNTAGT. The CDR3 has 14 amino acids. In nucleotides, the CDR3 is TGTGCCAGCAGTGAGTGGGGTAGCGGTCAGCCCCAGCATTTT. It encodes CASSEWGSGQPQHF.

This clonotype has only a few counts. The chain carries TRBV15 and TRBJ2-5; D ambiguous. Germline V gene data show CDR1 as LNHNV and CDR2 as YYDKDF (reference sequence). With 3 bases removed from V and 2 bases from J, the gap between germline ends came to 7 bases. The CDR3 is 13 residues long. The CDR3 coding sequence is TGTGCCACCAGCAGGCCCTGGCAAGAGACCCAGTACTTC. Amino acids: CATSRPWQETQYF.

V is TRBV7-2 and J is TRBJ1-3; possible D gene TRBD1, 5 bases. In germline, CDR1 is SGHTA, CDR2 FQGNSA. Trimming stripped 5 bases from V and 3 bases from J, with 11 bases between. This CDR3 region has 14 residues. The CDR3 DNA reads TGTGCCAGCAGCAAAGACAGAGATGGAAACACCATATATTTT. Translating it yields CASSKDRDGNTIYF. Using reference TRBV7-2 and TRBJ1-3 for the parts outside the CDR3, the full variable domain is GAGVSQSPSNKVTEKGKDVELRCDPISGHTALYWYRQSLGQGLEFLIYFQGNSAPDKSGLPSDRFSAERTGGSVSTLTIQRTQQEDSAVYLCASSKDRDGNTIYFGEGSWLTVV.

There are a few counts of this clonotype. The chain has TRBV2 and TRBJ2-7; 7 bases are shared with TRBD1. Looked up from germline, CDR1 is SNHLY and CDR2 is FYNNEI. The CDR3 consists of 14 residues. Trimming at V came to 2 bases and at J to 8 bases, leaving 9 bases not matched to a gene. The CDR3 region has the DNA TGTGCCAGCAGTGAACGAACAGGGGATCAGAAGCAGTACGTC. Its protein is CASSERTGDQKQYV.

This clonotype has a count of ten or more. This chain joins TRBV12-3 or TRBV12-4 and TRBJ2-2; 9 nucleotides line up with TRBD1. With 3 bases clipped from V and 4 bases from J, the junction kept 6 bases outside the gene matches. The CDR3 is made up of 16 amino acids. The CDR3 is CASSFRDRVITGELFF. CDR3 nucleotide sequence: TGTGCCAGCAGTTTCCGGGACAGGGTTATCACCGGGGAGCTGTTTTTT.

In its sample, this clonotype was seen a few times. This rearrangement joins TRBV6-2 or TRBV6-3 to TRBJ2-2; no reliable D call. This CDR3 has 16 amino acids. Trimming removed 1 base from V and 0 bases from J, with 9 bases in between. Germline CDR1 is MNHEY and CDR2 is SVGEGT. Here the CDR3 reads CASSYYRATNTGELFF. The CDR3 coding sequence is TGTGCCAGCAGTTACTACCGGGCCACGAACACCGGGGAGCTGTTTTTT.

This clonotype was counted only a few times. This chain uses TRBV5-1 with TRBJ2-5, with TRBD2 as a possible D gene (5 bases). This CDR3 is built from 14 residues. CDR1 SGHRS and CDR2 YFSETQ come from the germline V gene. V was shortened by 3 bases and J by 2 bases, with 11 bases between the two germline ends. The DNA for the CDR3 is TGCGCCAGCAGCTCTCGAGGGAATCAAGAGACCCAGTACTTC. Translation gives CASSSRGNQETQYF.

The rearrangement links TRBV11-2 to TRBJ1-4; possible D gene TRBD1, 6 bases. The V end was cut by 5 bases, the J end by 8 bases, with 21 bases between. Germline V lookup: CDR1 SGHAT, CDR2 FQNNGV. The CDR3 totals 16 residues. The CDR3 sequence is CASSQAQPGQKEKLFF. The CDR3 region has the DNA TGTGCCAGCAGCCAGGCCCAACCGGGACAAAAAGAAAAACTGTTTTTT.

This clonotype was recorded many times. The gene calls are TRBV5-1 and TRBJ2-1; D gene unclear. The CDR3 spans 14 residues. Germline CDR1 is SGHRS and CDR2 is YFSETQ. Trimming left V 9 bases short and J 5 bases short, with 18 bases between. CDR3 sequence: CANLTDRRDNEQFF. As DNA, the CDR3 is TGCGCCAACCTTACTGACCGGAGAGACAATGAGCAGTTCTTC.

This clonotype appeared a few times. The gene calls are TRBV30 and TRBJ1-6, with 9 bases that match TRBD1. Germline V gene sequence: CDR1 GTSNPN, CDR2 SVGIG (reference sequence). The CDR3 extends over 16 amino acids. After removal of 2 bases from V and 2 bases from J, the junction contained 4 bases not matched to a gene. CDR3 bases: TGTGCCTGGAGTCCGGACAGGGGCACCTATAATTCACCCCTCCACTTT. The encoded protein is CAWSPDRGTYNSPLHF.